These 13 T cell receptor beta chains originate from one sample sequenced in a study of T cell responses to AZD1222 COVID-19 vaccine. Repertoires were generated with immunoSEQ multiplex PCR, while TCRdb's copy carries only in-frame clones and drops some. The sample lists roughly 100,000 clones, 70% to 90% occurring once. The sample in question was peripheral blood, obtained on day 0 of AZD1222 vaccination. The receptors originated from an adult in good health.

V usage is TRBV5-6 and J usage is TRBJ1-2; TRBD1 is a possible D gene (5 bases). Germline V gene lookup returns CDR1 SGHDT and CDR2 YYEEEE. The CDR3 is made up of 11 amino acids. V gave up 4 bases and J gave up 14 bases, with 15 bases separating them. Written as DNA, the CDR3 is TGTGCCAGCAGCGGAGGACCGGAGGGGACCTTC. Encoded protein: CASSGGPEGTF.

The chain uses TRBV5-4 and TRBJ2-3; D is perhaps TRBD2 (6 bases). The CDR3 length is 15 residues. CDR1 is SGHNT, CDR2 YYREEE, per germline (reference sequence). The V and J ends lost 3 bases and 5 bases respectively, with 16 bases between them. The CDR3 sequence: CASSWGGGRRDTQYF. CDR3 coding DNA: TGTGCCAGCAGCTGGGGAGGAGGTCGGAGAGATACGCAGTATTTT.

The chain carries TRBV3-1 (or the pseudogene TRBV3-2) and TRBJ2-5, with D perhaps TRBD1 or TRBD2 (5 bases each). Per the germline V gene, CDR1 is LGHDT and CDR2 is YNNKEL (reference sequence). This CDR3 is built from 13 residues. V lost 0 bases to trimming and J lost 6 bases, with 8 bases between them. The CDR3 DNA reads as TGTGCCAGCAGCCAAGAGGGGGTAAAGACCCAGTACTTC. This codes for CASSQEGVKTQYF.

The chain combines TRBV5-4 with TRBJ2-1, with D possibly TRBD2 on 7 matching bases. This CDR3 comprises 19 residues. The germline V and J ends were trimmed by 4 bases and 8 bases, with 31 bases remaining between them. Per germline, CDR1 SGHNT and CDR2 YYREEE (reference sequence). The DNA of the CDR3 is TGTGCCAGCAGCCCGTCCGGGACCCCGAGGGGGGAGGGCCTCTATGAGCAGTTCTTC. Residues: CASSPSGTPRGEGLYEQFF.

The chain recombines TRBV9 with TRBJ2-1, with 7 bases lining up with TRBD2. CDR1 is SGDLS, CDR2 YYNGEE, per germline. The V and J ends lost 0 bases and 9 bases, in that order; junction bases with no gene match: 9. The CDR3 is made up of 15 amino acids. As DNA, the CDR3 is TGTGCCAGCAGCGTAGGGGACTACTTGCCTCCTGAGCAGTTCTTC. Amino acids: CASSVGDYLPPEQFF.

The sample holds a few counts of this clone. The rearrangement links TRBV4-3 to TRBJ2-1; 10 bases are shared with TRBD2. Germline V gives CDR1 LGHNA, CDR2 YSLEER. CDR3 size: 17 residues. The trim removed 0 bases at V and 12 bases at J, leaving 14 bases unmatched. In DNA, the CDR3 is TGCGCCAGCAGCCAAGATAGGGGGCTAGCGGGGGCTGGAGGGCAGTTCTTC. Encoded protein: CASSQDRGLAGAGGQFF.

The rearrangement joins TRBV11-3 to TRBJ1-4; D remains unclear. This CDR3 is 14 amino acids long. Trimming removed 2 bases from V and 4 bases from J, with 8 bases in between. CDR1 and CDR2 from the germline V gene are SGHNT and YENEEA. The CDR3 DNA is TGTGCCAGCAGCTTATCGCGGGTTAATGAAAAACTGTTTTTT. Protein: CASSLSRVNEKLFF.

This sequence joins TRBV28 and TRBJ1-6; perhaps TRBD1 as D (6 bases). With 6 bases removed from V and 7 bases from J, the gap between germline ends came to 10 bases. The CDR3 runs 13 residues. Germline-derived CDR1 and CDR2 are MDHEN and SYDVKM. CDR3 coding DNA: TGTGCCAGCAGCTTAGGGGGGAATTCACCCCTCCACTTT. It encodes CASSLGGNSPLHF.

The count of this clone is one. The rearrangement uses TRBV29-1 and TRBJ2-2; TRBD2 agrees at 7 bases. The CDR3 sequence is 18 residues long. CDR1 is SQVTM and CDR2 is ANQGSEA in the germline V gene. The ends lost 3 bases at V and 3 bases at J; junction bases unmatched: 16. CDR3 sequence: CSVELPVLRGNYTGELFF. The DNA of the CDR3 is TGCAGCGTTGAGCTCCCGGTTTTGCGGGGGAATTACACCGGGGAGCTGTTTTTT.

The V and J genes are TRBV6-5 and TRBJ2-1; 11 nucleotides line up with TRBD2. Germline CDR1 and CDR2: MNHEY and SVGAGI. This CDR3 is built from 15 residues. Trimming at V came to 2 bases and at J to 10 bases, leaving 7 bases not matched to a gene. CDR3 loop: CASSYALAGGGEQFF. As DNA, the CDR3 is TGTGCCAGCAGTTACGCTCTAGCGGGGGGCGGGGAGCAGTTCTTC.

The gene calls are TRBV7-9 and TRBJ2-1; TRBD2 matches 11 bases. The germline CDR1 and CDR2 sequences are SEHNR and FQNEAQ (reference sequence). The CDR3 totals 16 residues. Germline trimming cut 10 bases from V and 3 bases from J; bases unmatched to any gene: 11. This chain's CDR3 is CATEGELAGDYNEQFF. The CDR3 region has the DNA TGTGCCACCGAAGGTGAACTAGCGGGGGACTACAATGAGCAGTTCTTC.

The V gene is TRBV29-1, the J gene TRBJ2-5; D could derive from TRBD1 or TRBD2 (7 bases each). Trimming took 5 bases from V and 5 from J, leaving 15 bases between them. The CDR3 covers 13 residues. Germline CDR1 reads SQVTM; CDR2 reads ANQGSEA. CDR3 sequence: CSVSGGDRETQYF. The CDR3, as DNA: TGCAGCGTTTCAGGGGGGGACCGGGAGACCCAGTACTTC.

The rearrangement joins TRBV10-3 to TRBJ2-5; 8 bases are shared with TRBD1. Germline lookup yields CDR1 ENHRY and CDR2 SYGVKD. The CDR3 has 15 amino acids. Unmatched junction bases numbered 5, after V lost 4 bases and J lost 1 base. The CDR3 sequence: CAISAPDRGQETQYF. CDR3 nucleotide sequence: TGTGCCATCAGTGCGCCCGACAGGGGCCAAGAGACCCAGTACTTC.